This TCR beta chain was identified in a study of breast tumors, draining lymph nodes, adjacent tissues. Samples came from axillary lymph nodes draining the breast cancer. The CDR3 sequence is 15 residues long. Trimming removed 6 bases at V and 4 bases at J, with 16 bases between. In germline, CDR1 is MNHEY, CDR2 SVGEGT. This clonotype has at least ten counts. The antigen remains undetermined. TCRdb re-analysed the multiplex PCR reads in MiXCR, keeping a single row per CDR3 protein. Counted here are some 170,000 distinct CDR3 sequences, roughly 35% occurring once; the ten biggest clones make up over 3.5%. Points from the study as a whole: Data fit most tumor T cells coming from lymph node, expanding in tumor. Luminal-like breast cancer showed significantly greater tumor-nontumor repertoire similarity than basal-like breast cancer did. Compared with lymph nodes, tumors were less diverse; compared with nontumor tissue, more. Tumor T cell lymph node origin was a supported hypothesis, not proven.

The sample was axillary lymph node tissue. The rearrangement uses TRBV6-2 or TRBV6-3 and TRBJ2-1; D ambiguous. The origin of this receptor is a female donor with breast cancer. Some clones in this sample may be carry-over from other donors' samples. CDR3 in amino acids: CASSRPVTQYNEQFF. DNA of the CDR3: TGTGCCAGCAGCCGTCCGGTAACACAATACAATGAGCAGTTCTTC.